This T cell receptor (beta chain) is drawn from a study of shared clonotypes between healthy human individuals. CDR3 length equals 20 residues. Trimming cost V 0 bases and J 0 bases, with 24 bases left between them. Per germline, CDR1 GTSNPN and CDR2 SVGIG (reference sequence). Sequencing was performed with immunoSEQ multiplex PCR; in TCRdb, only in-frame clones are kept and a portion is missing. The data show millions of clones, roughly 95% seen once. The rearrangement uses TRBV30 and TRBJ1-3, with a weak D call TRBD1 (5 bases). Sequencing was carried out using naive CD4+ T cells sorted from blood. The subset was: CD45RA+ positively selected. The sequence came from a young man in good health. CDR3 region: CAWSVTFQGLSTSSGNTIYF. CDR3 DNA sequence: TGTGCCTGGAGTGTTACTTTCCAGGGACTTTCTACAAGCTCTGGAAACACCATATATTTT.